This TCR beta chain derives from a study of CD8 T cells in Susac syndrome. TCR beta was sequenced from blood CD8+ and CD4+ T cells. The multiple sclerosis controls were treatment-naive patients, and their relapsing-remitting disease was stable or active. Negative isolation was used for CD8+ and CD4+ T cells and FACS enrichment for TEMRA cells. Random hexamers were used to reverse transcribe an amount of roughly 0.5 to 1 ug RNA. The immunoSEQ assay covered 54 Vbeta and 13 Jbeta segments for CDR3. TCRdb re-analysed the immunoSEQ multiplex PCR reads in MiXCR, keeping a single row per CDR3 protein. The sample has about 210,000 distinct CDR3 sequences, 85% to 95% seen once. The sequenced sample was CD4+ T cells from PBMCs. The sequence was collected from a human donor with multiple sclerosis.

In DNA, the CDR3 is TGTGCTAGTGGTCCTAGACGGGCAGATACGCAGTATTTT. Translating gives CASGPRRADTQYF. This chain uses TRBV12-5 with TRBJ2-3, with no clear D. Trimming removed 5 bases from V and 4 bases from J, with 10 bases in between. The CDR3 is made up of 13 amino acids. The germline gives CDR1 LGHNT, CDR2 FRNRAP.